The clone carrying this T cell receptor beta chain was picked up a small number of times. This sample was taken from a study of T-cell memory formation after mild COVID-19. Germline V gives CDR1 SEHNR, CDR2 FQNEAQ (reference sequence). V was cut by 2 bases and J by 5 bases, with 16 bases left in between. The CDR3 has 16 amino acids. TCRdb re-analysed the 5' RACE reads in MiXCR, keeping a single row per CDR3 protein. The repertoire consists of about 90,000 distinct CDR3 sequences, with less than 15% occurring once and the leading ten covering about 27%. The sequence was obtained from an adult woman who had mild COVID-19 (a few samples of this study predate the infection). Cell type and time point are not known. This chain connects TRBV7-9 to TRBJ1-5, with D hard to call. The sample comprised PBMCs or a T cell subset sorted from them (not recorded which). In DNA form, the CDR3 reads TGTGCCAGCAGCTTATGGCCCGGGGATGGGGATCAGCCCCAGCATTTT. This sequence encodes CASSLWPGDGDQPQHF.